The rows below give T cell receptor beta chains drawn from one sample of a study of blood T cell repertoires in COVID-19. This table comes from immunoSEQ multiplex PCR, and its TCRdb copy is limited to in-frame clones, with some not included. The table lists about 120,000 clones, approximately 88% of them singletons. Material: peripheral blood. The receptors here all came from a woman in her thirties or forties with acute or convalescent COVID-19. Each CDR3 is given with its conserved first and last residue. Some rows mark clone size as missing; the rest say once, few, many or name a class of expanded clone.

v_gene	abundance	j_gene	CDR3aa
TRBV5-1	few	TRBJ1-1	CASSRPGTREGTEAFF
TRBV5-4	-	TRBJ2-1	CASTKGQANEQFF
TRBV27	-	TRBJ1-6	CASSVTGLKSPLHF
TRBV9	once	TRBJ2-3	CASSVGIGGSDTQYF
TRBV19	-	TRBJ1-6	CASSPHTPPNSPLHF
TRBV9	-	TRBJ2-2	CASSVTGTDTGELFF
TRBV9	-	TRBJ2-1	CASSETSGGRYEQFF
TRBV19	-	TRBJ1-2	CASSIGTGGARRDYGYTF
TRBV18	-	TRBJ1-5	CASSRGGGDNQPQHF
TRBV6-5	-	TRBJ2-2	CASSSGGLGGELFF
TRBV9	-	TRBJ2-3	CASRKLAGPADTQYF
TRBV5-1	few	TRBJ1-1	CASSLATVDSVYTEAFF
TRBV7-2	-	TRBJ2-3	CASSITSGGTDTQYF
TRBV25-1	once	TRBJ2-5	CASSSGSLETQYF